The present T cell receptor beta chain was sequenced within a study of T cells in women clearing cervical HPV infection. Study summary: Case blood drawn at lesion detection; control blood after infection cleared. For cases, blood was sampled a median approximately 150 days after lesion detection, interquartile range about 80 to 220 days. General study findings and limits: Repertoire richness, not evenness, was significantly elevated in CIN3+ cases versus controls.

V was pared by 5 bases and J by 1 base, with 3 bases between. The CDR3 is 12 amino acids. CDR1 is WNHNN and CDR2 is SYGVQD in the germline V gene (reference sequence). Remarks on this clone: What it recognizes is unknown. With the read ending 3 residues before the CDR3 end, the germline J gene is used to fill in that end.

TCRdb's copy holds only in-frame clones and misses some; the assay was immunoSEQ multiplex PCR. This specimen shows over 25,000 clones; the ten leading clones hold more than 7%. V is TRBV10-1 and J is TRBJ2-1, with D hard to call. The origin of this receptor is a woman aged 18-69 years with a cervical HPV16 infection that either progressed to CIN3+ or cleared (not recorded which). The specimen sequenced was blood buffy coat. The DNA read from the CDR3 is TGCGCCAGCAGTCCTTCCTACAATGAG. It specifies CASSPSYNE. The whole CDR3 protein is CASSPSYNEQFF.